The 18 T cell receptor beta chains reported below all come from one sample, sequenced in a study of CD8 T cells in ankylosing spondylitis. TCRdb re-analysed the 5' RACE reads in MiXCR, keeping a single row per CDR3 protein. Among about 130,000 distinct CDR3 sequences, around 9.7% were seen once, and the ten largest hold roughly 3.4%. Sequenced input: blood, either unsorted or a sorted T cell fraction (not recorded which). The receptor source for this set is a male donor with ankylosing spondylitis or in good health (not recorded which).

This clonotype was observed a handful of times. The V call is TRBV7-6, the J call TRBJ2-3, with TRBD1 matching over 7 bases. With 5 bases clipped from V and 6 bases from J, the junction kept 8 bases outside the gene matches. This CDR3 contains 14 residues. CDR1 and CDR2 from the germline V gene are SGHVS and FNYEAQ. The CDR3 here is CASSLGQHGDTQYF. CDR3 coding DNA: TGTGCCAGCAGCCTGGGACAGCACGGCGATACGCAGTATTTT.

There are many counts of this clonotype. The chain uses TRBV7-2 and TRBJ2-1, with D possibly being TRBD1 (6 bases). The germline V gene encodes CDR1 SGHTA and CDR2 FQGNSA. Trimming stripped 6 bases from V and 6 bases from J, with 12 bases between. The CDR3 runs to 13 residues. For the CDR3, the DNA is TGTGCCAGCAGGCAACCAGGGGTCAATGAGCAGTTCTTC. Protein: CASRQPGVNEQFF.

This clonotype appeared many times. The chain links TRBV11-2 to TRBJ2-2; TRBD2 aligns across 13 bases. J was trimmed by 1 base and V by 5 bases; bases with no gene match: 10. CDR1 SGHAT and CDR2 FQNNGV come from the germline V gene. This CDR3 region has 19 residues. Here the CDR3 DNA reads TGTGCCAGCAGCCCACGGACTAGCGGGAGTTGGGAGAACACCGGGGAGCTGTTTTTT. It specifies CASSPRTSGSWENTGELFF.

This clonotype was seen repeatedly, ten times or more. The chain uses TRBV12-3 or TRBV12-4 and TRBJ1-5; tentatively, D is TRBD1 (6 bases). The CDR3 is made up of 13 amino acids. Trimming stripped 3 bases from V and 8 bases from J, with 11 bases between. This chain's CDR3 is CASSFGGTEPQHF. The CDR3 nucleotides read TGTGCCAGCAGTTTCGGGGGCACGGAGCCCCAGCATTTT.

The table lists this clonotype with many counts. The chain couples TRBV25-1 to TRBJ2-1; D is uncertain. Germline CDR1 reads MGHDK; CDR2 reads SYGVNS. Trimming pared 3 bases from V and 5 bases from J, leaving 20 bases between. The CDR3 has 17 amino acids. CDR3 coding DNA: TGTGCCAGCAGTGATGTCGTTACAGAAGCAGAAGACAATGAGCAGTTCTTC. Translated: CASSDVVTEAEDNEQFF.

This CDR3 is CASSPSETQYF. Written as DNA, the CDR3 is TGTGCCAGCAGCCCATCGGAGACCCAGTACTTC. J is TRBJ2-5 and V is TRBV7-9; D is unresolved. Between the trimmed V and J ends, which lost 5 bases and 5 bases, there was a span of 6 bases. This CDR3 is built from 11 residues. Germline V gives CDR1 SEHNR, CDR2 FQNEAQ (reference sequence).

In its sample, this clonotype was seen many times. The chain combines TRBV12-3 or TRBV12-4 with TRBJ2-1; maybe TRBD2 (7 bases). V lost 6 bases, J lost 10 bases, and 19 bases lay in between. The CDR3 has 14 amino acids. This chain's CDR3 is CASSRGAGAGEQFF. CDR3 in DNA: TGTGCCAGCAGCCGGGGGGCGGGAGCTGGCGAGCAGTTCTTC.

The gene calls are TRBV15 and TRBJ1-5; 8 bases are a match to TRBD1. Germline V gene data show CDR1 as LNHNV and CDR2 as YYDKDF (reference sequence). The V gene end was trimmed by 1 base and the J gene end by 6 bases; junction bases not matched to a gene: 5. This CDR3 spans 15 amino acids. The CDR3 here is CATSRGNQGAQPQHF. For the CDR3, the DNA is TGTGCCACCAGCAGAGGAAACCAGGGGGCTCAGCCCCAGCATTTT.

This clonotype appeared many times. The V and J genes are TRBV4-3 and TRBJ2-5, with D perhaps matching TRBD2 (5 bases). The germline V gene encodes CDR1 LGHNA and CDR2 YSLEER. The CDR3 has 15 amino acids. The V end was cut by 2 bases, the J end by 5 bases, with 15 bases between. The CDR3: CASSQHGLDVETQYF. The CDR3 bases are TGCGCCAGCAGCCAACACGGACTGGATGTTGAGACCCAGTACTTC.

The J gene is TRBJ2-7, the V gene TRBV9; the match to TRBD1 covers 9 bases. Germline-derived CDR1 and CDR2 are SGDLS and YYNGEE. The CDR3 extends over 14 amino acids. V was pared by 5 bases and J by 5 bases, with 8 bases of the junction left unmatched. The CDR3 bases are TGTGCCAGCAGTGGGGGGACAGGGCGAGACGAGCAGTACTTC. Translated: CASSGGTGRDEQYF.

At least ten counts were recorded for this clonotype. CDR3 in DNA: TGTGCCAGCAGTTCGGCGGGAGGGAGTGTAGATACGCAGTATTTT. Translating gives CASSSAGGSVDTQYF. This rearrangement joins TRBV6-2 or TRBV6-3 to TRBJ2-3; 9 positions match TRBD2. Looked up from germline, CDR1 is MNHEY and CDR2 is SVGEGT. This CDR3 contains 15 residues. V lost 4 bases, J lost 5 bases, and 7 bases stayed unmatched.

The chain carries TRBV15 and TRBJ2-3; D gene unclear. CDR1 is LNHNV and CDR2 is YYDKDF in the germline V gene (reference sequence). V was trimmed by 1 base and J by 6 bases, leaving 5 bases between them. CDR3 size: 12 residues. As DNA, the CDR3 is TGTGCCACCAGCAGAGCCCTGGATACGCAGTATTTT. Translated, it gives CATSRALDTQYF.

This clonotype was counted many times. Written as DNA, the CDR3 is TGTGCCAGCAGTTACGGGATTAGGCAGACCCAGTACTTC. Translating gives CASSYGIRQTQYF. The chain uses TRBV6-5 and TRBJ2-5; D gene unclear. V lost 2 bases, J lost 6 bases, and 10 bases lay in between. The CDR3 length is 13 residues. The V gene's germline CDR1 is MNHEY and CDR2 SVGAGI.

With regard to this clonotype: A much more abundant neighbour one base away suggests this may be a read error. In nucleotides, the CDR3 is TGTGCCAGCAGTGAATTGGCTATCCCCACAGATACGCAGTATTTT. Its translation is CASSELAIPTDTQYF. This chain connects TRBV2 to TRBJ2-3; D not resolved. The CDR3 is 15 residues long. The germline V gene encodes CDR1 SNHLY and CDR2 FYNNEI. V shed 2 bases and J shed 2 bases, with 11 bases lying between them. The full variable domain, rest sourced from reference TRBV2 and TRBJ2-3, is EPEVTQTPSHQVTQMGQEVILRCVPISNHLYFYWYRQILGQKVEFLVSFYNNEISEKSEIFDDQFSVERPDGSNFTLKIRSTKLEDSAMYFCASSELAIPTDTQYFGPGTRLTVL.

This clonotype appeared many times. This chain uses TRBV20-1 with TRBJ2-1; 8 positions agree with TRBD2. J lost 7 bases, V lost 5 bases, and 16 bases had no gene match. The germline CDR1 and CDR2 sequences are DFQATT and SNEGSKA (reference sequence). The CDR3 spans 16 residues. The DNA for the CDR3 is TGCAGTGCTGCCACCTACAAAGGGACTAGGATTAATGAGCAGTTCTTC. Translating it yields CSAATYKGTRINEQFF.

This clonotype was observed many times. CDR3 DNA sequence: TGTGCCAGCAGCGGAACTGGGGCCAACGTCCTGACTTTC. This translates into CASSGTGANVLTF. The chain employs TRBV9 and TRBJ2-6; D ambiguous. Per the germline V gene, CDR1 is SGDLS and CDR2 is YYNGEE. This CDR3 is 13 amino acids long. The V end was cut by 3 bases, the J end by 2 bases, with 3 bases between.

This clonotype was recorded many times. The DNA for the CDR3 is TGTGCCAGCAGGGGTTGGGATACGCAGTATTTT. Translated, it gives CASRGWDTQYF. The genes are TRBV7-2 and TRBJ2-3; D gene uncertain. Trimming took off 6 bases at V and 6 bases at J, with 7 bases between the two ends. Germline CDR1 is SGHTA and CDR2 is FQGNSA. This CDR3 has 11 residues.

This clonotype was counted a few times. This chain connects TRBV5-1 to TRBJ2-7; 10 bases agree with TRBD2. Looked up from germline, CDR1 is SGHRS and CDR2 is YFSETQ. The CDR3 spans 14 residues. Trimming at V came to 6 bases and at J to 4 bases, leaving 7 bases not matched to a gene. The CDR3 sequence is CASKSSGSRYEQYF. The CDR3 coding sequence is TGCGCCAGCAAATCTAGCGGGAGTAGGTACGAGCAGTACTTC.